This T cell receptor (beta chain) was identified during a study of blood T cell repertoires in COVID-19. Background on the study: Italy, Spain and the United States were the sources of the convalescent and acute COVID-19 samples. T cells, B-cell-depleted T cells, or PBMCs provided the cDNA or gDNA that served as material.

Authors' processing steps: Researchers report that nucleated cell counts were estimated from reference gene primer amplification. Using immunoSEQ multiplex PCR, the repertoire was profiled, and TCRdb retains in-frame clones only, with some absent. The D gene and trimming were derived from the DNA, and the V and J assignments and clone size from that table. The sample carries under 300,000 clones, under 90% recorded once. Germline CDR1 DFQATT, CDR2 SNEGSKA (reference sequence). After removal of 3 bases from V and 5 bases from J, the junction contained 9 bases not matched to a gene. This CDR3 has 14 residues.

The gene calls are TRBV20-1 and TRBJ2-5; 7 positions match TRBD2. The TCR originated in a man aged 50-60 years with acute or convalescent COVID-19. The sample consisted of peripheral blood. The CDR3: CSASSGGGFETQYF. CDR3 DNA: TGCAGTGCTAGTTCAGGCGGGGGTTTTGAGACCCAGTACTTC.